This T cell receptor (beta chain) derives from a study of chemoradiotherapy in HPV16-positive cancers. Study as a whole: Functional T-cell assays on a couple of HPV16-positive patients' cells defined candidate HPV-specific clones and common TCR motifs.

Remarks on this clone: Its antigen is currently unknown.

Findings and limits, study-wide: For HPV16-positive patients, expanding HPV-responsive T cells associated with longer recurrence-free survival. Candidate HPV-specific clones and E7-related TCR motifs grew in tumor during treatment. Only a couple of HPV16-positive patients supplied the functional HPV-specificity definition.

Data came from immunoSEQ multiplex PCR; TCRdb stores just in-frame clones and leaves some out. Of over 10,000 clones listed, roughly 80% are singletons. The CDR3 length is 17 residues. Germline V gives CDR1 SNHLY, CDR2 FYNNEI. V lost 6 bases to trimming and J lost 5 bases, with 25 bases between them. V gene TRBV2 combines with J gene TRBJ1-1; TRBD1 is a possible D gene (5 bases). The specimen was obtained from a patient who underwent chemoradiotherapy. The clonotype was recovered from a human donor with HPV-associated anogenital cancer. The CDR3 DNA reads TGTGCCAGCAGCACAGAACTCTCCCAGGGTCGGGGAACTGAAGCTTTCTTT. This translates into CASSTELSQGRGTEAFF. Based on the CDR3 plus reference TRBV2 and TRBJ1-1, the full variable domain is EPEVTQTPSHQVTQMGQEVILRCVPISNHLYFYWYRQILGQKVEFLVSFYNNEISEKSEIFDDQFSVERPDGSNFTLKIRSTKLEDSAMYFCASSTELSQGRGTEAFFGQGTRLTVV.